The following is a T cell receptor (beta chain) sequence with its context. Antigen: not known. Germline values: CDR1 SQVTM, CDR2 ANQGSEA. V was pared by 4 bases and J by 3 bases, with 13 bases between. The CDR3 has 15 residues. This sample is part of a study of Ad26.COV2.S vaccination and SARS-CoV-2 variants. The treatment was: approximately 18 received Ad26.COV2.S at low or high dose, single or two shots; roughly 5 received placebo; per-sample allocation not given. Samples were taken on day 63 after the first vaccine or placebo injection. Study results and limitations: Overall T cell responses may have been underestimated by the analyses of TCR breadth and depth.

The table came from immunoSEQ multiplex PCR; TCRdb's copy has only in-frame clones and leaves some out. The table has around 270,000 clones, roughly nine tenths seen once. This clonotype was obtained from a person between 18 and 59 years old who received the Ad26.COV2.S COVID-19 vaccine or a placebo. This chain joins TRBV29-1 and TRBJ2-6; perhaps TRBD2 as D (6 bases). Sequencing was performed on peripheral blood, taken in a trial of Ad26.COV2.S vaccine versus placebo. DNA of the CDR3: TGCAGCGTTGGCGGGGAATCGGATGGGGCCAACGTCCTGACTTTC. As protein: CSVGGESDGANVLTF.